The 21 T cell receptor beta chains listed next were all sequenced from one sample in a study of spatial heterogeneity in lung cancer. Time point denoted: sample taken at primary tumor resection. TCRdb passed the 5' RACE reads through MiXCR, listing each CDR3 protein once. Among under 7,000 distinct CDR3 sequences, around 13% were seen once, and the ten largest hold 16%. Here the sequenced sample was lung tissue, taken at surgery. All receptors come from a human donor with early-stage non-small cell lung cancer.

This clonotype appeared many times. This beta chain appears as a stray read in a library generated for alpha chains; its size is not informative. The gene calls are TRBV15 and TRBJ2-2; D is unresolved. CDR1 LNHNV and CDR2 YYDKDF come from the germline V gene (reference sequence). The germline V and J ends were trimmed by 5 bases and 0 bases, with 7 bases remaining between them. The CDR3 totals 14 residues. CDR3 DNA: TGTGCCACCAGCTTCGGATCGAACACCGGGGAGCTGTTTTTT. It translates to CATSFGSNTGELFF.

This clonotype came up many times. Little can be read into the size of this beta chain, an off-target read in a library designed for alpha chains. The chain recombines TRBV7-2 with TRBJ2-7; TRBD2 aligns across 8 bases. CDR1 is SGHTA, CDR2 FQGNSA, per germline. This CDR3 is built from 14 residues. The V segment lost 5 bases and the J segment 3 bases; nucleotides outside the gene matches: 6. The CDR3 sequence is CASSPKAGDYEQYF. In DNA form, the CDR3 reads TGTGCCAGCAGCCCCAAAGCGGGGGACTACGAGCAGTACTTC.

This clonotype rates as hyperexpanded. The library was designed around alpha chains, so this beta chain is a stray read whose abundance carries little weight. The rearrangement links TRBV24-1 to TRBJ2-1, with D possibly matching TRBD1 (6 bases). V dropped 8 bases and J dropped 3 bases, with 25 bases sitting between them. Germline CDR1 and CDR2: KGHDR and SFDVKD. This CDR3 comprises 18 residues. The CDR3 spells CATTTGQGQNEIYNEQFF. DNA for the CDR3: TGTGCCACCACCACGGGGCAGGGGCAGAATGAAATCTACAATGAGCAGTTCTTC.

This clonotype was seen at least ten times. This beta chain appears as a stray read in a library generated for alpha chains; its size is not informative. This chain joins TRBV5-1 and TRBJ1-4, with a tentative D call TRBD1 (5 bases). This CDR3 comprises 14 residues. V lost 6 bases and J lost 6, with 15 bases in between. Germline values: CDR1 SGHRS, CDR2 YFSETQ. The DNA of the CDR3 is TGCGCCAGCACCCTGCGGGGGGTAGATGAAAAACTGTTTTTT. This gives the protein CASTLRGVDEKLFF.

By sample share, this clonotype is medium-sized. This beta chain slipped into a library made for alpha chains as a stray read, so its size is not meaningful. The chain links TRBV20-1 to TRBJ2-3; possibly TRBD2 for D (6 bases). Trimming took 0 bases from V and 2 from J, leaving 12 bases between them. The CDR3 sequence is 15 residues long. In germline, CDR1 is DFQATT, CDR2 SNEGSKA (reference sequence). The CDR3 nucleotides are TGCAGTGCTAGAGATCCGGGACTCCCCACAGATACGCAGTATTTT. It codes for CSARDPGLPTDTQYF.

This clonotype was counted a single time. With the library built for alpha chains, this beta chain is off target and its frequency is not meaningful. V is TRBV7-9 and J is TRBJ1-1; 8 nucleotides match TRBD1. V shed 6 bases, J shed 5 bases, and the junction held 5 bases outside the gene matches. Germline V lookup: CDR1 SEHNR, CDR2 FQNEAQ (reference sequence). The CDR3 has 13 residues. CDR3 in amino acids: CASRRTGRTEAFF. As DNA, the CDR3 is TGTGCCAGCAGGAGGACAGGGAGGACTGAAGCTTTCTTT.

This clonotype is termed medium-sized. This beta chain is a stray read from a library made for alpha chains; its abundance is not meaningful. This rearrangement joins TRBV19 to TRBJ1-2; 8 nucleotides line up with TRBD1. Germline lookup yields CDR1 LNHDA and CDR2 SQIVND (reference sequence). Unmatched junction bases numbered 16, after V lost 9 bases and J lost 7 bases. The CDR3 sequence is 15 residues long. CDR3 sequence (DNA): TGTGCCAGCGAACCTTCGGACAGGGAAACCGGTGGCTACACCTTC. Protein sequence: CASEPSDRETGGYTF. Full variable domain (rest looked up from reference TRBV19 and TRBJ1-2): DGGITQSPKYLFRKEGQNVTLSCEQNLNHDAMYWYRQDPGQGLRLIYYSQIVNDFQKGDIAEGYSVSREKKESFPLTVTSAQKNPTAFYLCASEPSDRETGGYTFGSGTRLTVV.

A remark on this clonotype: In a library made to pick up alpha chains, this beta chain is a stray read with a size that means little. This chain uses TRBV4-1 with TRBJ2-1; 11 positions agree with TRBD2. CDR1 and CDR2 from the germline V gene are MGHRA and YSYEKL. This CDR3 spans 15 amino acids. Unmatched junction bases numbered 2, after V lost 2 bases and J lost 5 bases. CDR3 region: CASSQKLAGDNEQFF. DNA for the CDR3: TGCGCCAGCAGCCAAAAACTAGCGGGGGACAATGAGCAGTTCTTC.

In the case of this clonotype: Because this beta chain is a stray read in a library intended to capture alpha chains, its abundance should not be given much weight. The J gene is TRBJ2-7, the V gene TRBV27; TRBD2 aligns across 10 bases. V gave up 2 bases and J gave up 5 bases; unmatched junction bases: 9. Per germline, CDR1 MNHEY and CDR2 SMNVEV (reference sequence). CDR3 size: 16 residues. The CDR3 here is CASSLKSGRAGDEQYF. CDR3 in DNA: TGTGCCAGCAGTTTAAAAAGCGGGAGGGCTGGAGACGAGCAGTACTTC.

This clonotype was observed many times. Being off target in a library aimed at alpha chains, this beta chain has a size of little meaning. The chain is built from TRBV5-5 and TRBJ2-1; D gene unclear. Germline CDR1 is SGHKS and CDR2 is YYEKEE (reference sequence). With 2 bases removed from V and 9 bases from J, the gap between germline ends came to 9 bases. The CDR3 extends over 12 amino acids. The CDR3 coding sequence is TGTGCCAGCAGCTTTGGCAGCAGTGAGCAGTTCTTC. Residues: CASSFGSSEQFF. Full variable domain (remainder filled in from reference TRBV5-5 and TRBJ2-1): DAGVTQSPTHLIKTRGQQVTLRCSPISGHKSVSWYQQVLGQGPQFIFQYYEKEERGRGNFPDRFSARQFPNYSSELNVNALLLGDSALYLCASSFGSSEQFFGPGTRLTVL.

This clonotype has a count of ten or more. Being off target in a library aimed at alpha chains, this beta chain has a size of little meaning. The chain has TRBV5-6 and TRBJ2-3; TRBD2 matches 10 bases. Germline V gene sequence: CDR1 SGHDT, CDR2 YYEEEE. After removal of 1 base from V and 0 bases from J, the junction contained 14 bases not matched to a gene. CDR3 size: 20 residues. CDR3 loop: CASSLRLGLAGATSTDTQYF. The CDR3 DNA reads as TGTGCCAGCAGCTTGCGGCTGGGCCTAGCGGGAGCTACGAGCACAGATACGCAGTATTTT.

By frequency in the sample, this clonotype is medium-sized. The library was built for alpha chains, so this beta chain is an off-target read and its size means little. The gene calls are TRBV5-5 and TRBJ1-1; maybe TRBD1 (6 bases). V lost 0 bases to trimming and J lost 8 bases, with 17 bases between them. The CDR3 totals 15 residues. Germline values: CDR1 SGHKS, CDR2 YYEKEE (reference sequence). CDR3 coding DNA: TGTGCCAGCAGCTTGGCTGGGGGGGGCCCCATGGAAGCTTTCTTT. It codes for CASSLAGGGPMEAFF.

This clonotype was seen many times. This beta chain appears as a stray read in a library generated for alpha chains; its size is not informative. The CDR3 nucleotides read TGCAGCGTTGCGACGGCAACAGCGAACACTGAAGCTTTCTTT. Its protein is CSVATATANTEAFF. The rearrangement links TRBV29-1 to TRBJ1-1; D uncertain. This CDR3 has 14 amino acids. Germline V gene sequence: CDR1 SQVTM, CDR2 ANQGSEA. Trimming took off 4 bases at V and 1 base at J, with 13 bases between the two ends.

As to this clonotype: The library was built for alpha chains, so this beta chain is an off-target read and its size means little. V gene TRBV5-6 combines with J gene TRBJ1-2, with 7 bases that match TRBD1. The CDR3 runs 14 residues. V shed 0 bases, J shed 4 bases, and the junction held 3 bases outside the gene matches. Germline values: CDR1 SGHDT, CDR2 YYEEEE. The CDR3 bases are TGTGCCAGCAGCTTGGGTCCAGGGGGCTATGGCTACACCTTC. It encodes CASSLGPGGYGYTF.

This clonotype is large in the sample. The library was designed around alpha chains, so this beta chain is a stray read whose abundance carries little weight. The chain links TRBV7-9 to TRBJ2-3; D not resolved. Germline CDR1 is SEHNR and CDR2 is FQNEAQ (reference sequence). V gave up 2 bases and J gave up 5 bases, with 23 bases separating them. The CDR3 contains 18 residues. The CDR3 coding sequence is TGTGCCAGCAGCTTAAGGGTGCCGAACAGCCTGGGTGGAGATACGCAGTATTTT. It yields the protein CASSLRVPNSLGGDTQYF. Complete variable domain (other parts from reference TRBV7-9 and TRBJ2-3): DTGVSQNPRHKITKRGQNVTFRCDPISEHNRLYWYRQTLGQGPEFLTYFQNEAQLEKSRLLSDRFSAERPKGSFSTLEIQRTEQGDSAMYLCASSLRVPNSLGGDTQYFGPGTRLTVL.

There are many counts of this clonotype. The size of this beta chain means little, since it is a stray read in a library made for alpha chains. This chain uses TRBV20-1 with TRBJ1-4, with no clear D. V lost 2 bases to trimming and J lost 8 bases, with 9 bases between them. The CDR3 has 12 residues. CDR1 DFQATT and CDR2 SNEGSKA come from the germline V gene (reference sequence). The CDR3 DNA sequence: TGCAGTGCTAGACAAATAGGCGAAAAACTGTTTTTT. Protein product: CSARQIGEKLFF.

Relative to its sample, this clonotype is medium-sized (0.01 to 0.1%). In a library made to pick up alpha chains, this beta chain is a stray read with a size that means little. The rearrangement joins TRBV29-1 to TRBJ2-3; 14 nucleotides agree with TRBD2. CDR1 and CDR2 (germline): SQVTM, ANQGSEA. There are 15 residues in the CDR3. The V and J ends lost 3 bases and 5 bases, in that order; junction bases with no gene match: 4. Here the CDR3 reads CSVEGLAGELDTQYF. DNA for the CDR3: TGCAGCGTTGAGGGACTAGCGGGAGAACTAGATACGCAGTATTTT.

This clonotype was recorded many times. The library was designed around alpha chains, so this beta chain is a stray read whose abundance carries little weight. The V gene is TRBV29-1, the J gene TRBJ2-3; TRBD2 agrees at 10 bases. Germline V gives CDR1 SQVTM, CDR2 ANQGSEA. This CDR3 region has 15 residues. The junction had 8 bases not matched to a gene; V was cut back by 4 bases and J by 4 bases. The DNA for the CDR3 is TGCAGCGTTGCTGCTAGCGGGAGCAACGCAGATACGCAGTATTTT. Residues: CSVAASGSNADTQYF.

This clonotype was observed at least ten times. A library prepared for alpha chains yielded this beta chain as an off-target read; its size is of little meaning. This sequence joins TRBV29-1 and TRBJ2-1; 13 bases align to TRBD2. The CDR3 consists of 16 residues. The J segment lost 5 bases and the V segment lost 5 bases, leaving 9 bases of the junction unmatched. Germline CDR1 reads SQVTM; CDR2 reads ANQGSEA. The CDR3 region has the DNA TGCAGCGTTCGCGGACTAGCGGGAGTTGCTGACAATGAGCAGTTCTTC. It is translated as CSVRGLAGVADNEQFF.

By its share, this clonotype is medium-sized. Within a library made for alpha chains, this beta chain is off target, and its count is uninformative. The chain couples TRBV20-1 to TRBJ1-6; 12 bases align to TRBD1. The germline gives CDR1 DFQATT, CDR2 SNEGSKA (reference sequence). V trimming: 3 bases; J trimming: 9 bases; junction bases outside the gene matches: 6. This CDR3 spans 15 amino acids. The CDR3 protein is CSASRDRGLGSPLHF. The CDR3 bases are TGCAGTGCTAGCCGGGACAGGGGGCTGGGTTCACCCCTCCACTTT.

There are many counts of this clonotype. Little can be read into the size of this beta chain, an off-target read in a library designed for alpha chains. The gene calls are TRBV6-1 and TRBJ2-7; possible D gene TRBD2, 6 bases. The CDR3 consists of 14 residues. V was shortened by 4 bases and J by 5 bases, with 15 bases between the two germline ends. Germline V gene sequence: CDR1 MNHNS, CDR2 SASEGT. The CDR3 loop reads CASSVSGEWNEQYF. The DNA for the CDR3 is TGTGCCAGCAGTGTTTCGGGAGAATGGAACGAGCAGTACTTC.